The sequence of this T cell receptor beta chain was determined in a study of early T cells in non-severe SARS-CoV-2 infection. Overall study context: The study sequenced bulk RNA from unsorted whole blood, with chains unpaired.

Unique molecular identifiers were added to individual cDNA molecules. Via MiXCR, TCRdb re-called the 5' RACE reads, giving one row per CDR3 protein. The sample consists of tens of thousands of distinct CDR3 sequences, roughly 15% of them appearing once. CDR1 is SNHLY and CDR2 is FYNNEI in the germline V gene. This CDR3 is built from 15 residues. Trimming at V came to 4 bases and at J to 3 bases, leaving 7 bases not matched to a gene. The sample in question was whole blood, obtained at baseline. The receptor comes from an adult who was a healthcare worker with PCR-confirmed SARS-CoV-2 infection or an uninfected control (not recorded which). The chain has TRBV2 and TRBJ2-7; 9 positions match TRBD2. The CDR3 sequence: CASSALRGGHYEQYF. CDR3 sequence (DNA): TGTGCCAGCAGTGCACTGCGGGGGGGCCACTACGAGCAGTACTTC.